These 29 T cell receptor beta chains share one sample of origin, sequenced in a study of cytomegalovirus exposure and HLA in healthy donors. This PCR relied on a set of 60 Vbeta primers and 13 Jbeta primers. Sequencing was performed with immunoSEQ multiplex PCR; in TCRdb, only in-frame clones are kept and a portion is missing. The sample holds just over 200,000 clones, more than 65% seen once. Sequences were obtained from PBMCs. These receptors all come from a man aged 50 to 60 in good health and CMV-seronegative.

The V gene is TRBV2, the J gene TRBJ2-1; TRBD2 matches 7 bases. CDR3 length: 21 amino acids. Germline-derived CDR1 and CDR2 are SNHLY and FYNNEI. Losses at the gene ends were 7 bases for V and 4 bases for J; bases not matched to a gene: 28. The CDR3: CASIFPFLGTIFGSEYNEQFF. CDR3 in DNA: TGTGCCAGCATTTTCCCATTTCTGGGGACTATCTTCGGCTCGGAATACAATGAGCAGTTCTTC. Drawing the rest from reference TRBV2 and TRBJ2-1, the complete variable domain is EPEVTQTPSHQVTQMGQEVILRCVPISNHLYFYWYRQILGQKVEFLVSFYNNEISEKSEIFDDQFSVERPDGSNFTLKIRSTKLEDSAMYFCASIFPFLGTIFGSEYNEQFFGPGTRLTVL.

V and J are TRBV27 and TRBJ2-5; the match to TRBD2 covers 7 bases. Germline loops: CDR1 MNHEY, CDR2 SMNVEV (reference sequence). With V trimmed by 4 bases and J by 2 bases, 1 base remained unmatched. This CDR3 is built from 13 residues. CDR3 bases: TGTGCCAGCAGTTGGGGGGGTCAAGAGACCCAGTACTTC. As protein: CASSWGGQETQYF.

CDR3 loop: CASSWGQGNTEAFF. DNA of the CDR3: TGTGCCAGCAGCTGGGGACAGGGGAACACTGAAGCTTTCTTT. The chain couples TRBV5-6 to TRBJ1-1; 9 bases match TRBD1. The CDR3 runs 14 residues. Trimming took 3 bases from V and 1 from J; bases not matched to a gene: 1. Germline V gene data show CDR1 as SGHDT and CDR2 as YYEEEE.

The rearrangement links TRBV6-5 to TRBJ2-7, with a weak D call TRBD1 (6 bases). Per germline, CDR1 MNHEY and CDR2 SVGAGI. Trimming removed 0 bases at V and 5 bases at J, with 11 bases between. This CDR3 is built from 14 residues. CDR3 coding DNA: TGTGCCAGCAGTTACTCGAATGGGGGCGACGAGCAGTACTTC. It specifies CASSYSNGGDEQYF.

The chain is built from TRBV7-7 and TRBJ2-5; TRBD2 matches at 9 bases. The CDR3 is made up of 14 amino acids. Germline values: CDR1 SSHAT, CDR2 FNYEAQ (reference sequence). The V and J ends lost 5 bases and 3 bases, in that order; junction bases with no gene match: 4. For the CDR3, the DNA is TGTGCCAGCAGCGCGACTAGCGGAGAAGAGACCCAGTACTTC. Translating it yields CASSATSGEETQYF.

The CDR3 here is CASSEGRPKTQYF. In DNA form, the CDR3 reads TGTGCCAGCAGTGAAGGGAGACCGAAGACCCAGTACTTC. The chain is built from TRBV6-1 and TRBJ2-5; D gene unclear. Trimming took off 1 base at V and 6 bases at J, with 9 bases between the two ends. Per the germline V gene, CDR1 is MNHNS and CDR2 is SASEGT. The CDR3 sequence is 13 residues long.

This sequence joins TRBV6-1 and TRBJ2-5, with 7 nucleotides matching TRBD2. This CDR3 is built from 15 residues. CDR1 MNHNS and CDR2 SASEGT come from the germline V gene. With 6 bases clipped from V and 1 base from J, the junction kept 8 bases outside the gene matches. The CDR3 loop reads CASRFGGGIQETQYF. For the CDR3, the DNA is TGTGCCAGCAGGTTTGGGGGAGGGATCCAAGAGACCCAGTACTTC.

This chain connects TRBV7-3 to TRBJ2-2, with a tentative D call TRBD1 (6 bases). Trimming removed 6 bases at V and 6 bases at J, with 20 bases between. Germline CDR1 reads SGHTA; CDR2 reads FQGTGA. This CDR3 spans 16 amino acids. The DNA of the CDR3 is TGTGCCAGCAGGGCACCGGGACAAGGGCTCGCCGGGGAGCTGTTTTTT. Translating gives CASRAPGQGLAGELFF. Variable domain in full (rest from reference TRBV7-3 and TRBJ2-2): GAGVSQTPSNKVTEKGKYVELRCDPISGHTALYWYRQSLGQGPEFLIYFQGTGAADDSGLPNDRFFAVRPEGSVSTLKIQRTERGDSAVYLCASRAPGQGLAGELFFGEGSRLTVL.

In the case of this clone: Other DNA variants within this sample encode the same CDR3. The CDR3: CASSQDPSGSTDTQYF. The CDR3 nucleotides are TGCGCCAGCAGCCAAGATCCCAGCGGGAGCACAGATACGCAGTATTTT. The chain carries TRBV4-1 and TRBJ2-3; the D gene is possibly TRBD2 (6 bases). Germline V gene data show CDR1 as MGHRA and CDR2 as YSYEKL. V was pared by 0 bases and J by 0 bases, with 10 bases between. The CDR3 totals 16 residues.

The CDR3 DNA reads TGCGCCAGCAGCCCCCCGACAGGAACAAACTATGGCTACACCTTC. As protein: CASSPPTGTNYGYTF. V gene TRBV5-1 combines with J gene TRBJ1-2; D might be TRBD1 (6 bases). CDR3 length equals 15 residues. Germline lookup yields CDR1 SGHRS and CDR2 YFSETQ. The V and J ends lost 4 bases and 2 bases respectively, with 15 bases between them. The full variable domain, in which reference TRBV5-1 and TRBJ1-2 provide the parts outside the CDR3, is KAGVTQTPRYLIKTRGQQVTLSCSPISGHRSVSWYQQTPGQGLQFLFEYFSETQRNKGNFPGRFSGRQFSNSRSEMNVSTLELGDSALYLCASSPPTGTNYGYTFGSGTRLTVV.

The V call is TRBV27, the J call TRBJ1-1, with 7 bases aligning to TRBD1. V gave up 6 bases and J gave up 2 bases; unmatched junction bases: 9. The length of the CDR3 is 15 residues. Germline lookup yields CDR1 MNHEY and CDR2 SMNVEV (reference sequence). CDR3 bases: TGTGCCAGCAGGTCCCCCGGGACAGACAACACTGAAGCTTTCTTT. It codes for CASRSPGTDNTEAFF.

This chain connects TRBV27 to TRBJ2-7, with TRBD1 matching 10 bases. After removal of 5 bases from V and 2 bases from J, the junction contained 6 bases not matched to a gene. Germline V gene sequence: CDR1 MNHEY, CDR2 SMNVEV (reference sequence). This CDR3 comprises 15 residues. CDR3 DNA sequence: TGTGCCAGCAGTGCAGGGACAGGGGATGCCTACGAGCAGTACTTC. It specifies CASSAGTGDAYEQYF.

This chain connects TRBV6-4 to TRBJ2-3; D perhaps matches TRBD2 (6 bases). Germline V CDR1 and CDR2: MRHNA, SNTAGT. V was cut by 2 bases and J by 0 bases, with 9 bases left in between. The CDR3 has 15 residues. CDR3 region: CASSDGGRSTDTQYF. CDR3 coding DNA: TGTGCCAGCAGTGACGGAGGGAGAAGCACAGATACGCAGTATTTT.

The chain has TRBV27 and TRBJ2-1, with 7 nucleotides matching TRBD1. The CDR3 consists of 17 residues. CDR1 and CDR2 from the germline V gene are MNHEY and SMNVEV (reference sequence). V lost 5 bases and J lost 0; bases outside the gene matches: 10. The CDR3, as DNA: TGTGCCAGCAGTCCCCTTTCGACAGGGAGCTCCTACAATGAGCAGTTCTTC. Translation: CASSPLSTGSSYNEQFF.

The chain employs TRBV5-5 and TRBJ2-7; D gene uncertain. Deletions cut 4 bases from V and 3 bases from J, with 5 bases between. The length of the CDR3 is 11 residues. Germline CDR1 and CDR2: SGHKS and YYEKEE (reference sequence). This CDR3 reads CASSLNYEQYF. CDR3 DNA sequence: TGTGCCAGCAGCCTAAACTACGAGCAGTACTTC.

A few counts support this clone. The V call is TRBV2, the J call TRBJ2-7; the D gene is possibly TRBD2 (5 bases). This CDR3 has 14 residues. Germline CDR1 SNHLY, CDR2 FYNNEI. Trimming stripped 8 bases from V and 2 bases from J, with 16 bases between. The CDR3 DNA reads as TGTGCCAGCCGCAGTTACGTGACTACCTACGAGCAGTACTTC. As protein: CASRSYVTTYEQYF.

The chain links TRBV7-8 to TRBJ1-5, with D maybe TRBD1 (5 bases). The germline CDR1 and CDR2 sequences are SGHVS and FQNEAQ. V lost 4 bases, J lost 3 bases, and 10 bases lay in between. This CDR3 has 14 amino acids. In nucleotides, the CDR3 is TGTGCCAGCAGCTCCAGGGATTTCAATCAGCCCCAGCATTTT. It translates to CASSSRDFNQPQHF.

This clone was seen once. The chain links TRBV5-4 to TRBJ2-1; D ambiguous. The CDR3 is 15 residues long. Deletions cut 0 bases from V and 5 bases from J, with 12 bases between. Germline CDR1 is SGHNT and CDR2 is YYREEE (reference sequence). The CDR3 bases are TGTGCCAGCAGCTTGGCAAAGAGGAACAACAATGAGCAGTTCTTC. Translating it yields CASSLAKRNNNEQFF.

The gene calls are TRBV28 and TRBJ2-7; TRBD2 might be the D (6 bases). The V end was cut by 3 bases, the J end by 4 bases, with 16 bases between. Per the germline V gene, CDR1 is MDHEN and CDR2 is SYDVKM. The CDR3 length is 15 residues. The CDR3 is CASSFQGRGIYEQYF. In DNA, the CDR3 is TGTGCCAGCAGTTTTCAAGGGCGGGGTATTTACGAGCAGTACTTC.

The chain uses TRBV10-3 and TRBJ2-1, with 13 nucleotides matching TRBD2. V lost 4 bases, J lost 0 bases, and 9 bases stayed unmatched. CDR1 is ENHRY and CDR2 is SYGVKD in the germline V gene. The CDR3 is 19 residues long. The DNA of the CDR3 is TGTGCCATCAGTGCCGGACTAGCGGGAGCTGCGCGCTCCTACAATGAGCAGTTCTTC. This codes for CAISAGLAGAARSYNEQFF.

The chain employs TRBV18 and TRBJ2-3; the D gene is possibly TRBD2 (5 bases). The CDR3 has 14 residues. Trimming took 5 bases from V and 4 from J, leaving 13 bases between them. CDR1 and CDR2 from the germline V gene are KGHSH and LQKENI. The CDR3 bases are TGTGCCAGCTCAACGATCGGGGTGTCAGATACGCAGTATTTT. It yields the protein CASSTIGVSDTQYF.

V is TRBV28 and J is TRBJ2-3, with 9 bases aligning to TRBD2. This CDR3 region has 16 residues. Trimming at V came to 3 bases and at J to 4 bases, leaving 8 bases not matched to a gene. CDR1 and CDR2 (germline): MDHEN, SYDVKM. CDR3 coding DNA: TGTGCCAGCAGTTTTATAGCGGGAGAGGCGGCAGATACGCAGTATTTT. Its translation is CASSFIAGEAADTQYF.

The CDR3 loop is CAISENPTSGLGTQYF. Here the CDR3 DNA reads TGTGCCATCAGTGAGAACCCGACTAGCGGGTTGGGGACCCAGTACTTC. The J gene is TRBJ2-5, the V gene TRBV10-3; 10 bases map to TRBD2. J was trimmed by 7 bases and V by 2 bases; bases with no gene match: 10. This CDR3 comprises 16 residues. Germline assignment: CDR1 ENHRY and CDR2 SYGVKD.

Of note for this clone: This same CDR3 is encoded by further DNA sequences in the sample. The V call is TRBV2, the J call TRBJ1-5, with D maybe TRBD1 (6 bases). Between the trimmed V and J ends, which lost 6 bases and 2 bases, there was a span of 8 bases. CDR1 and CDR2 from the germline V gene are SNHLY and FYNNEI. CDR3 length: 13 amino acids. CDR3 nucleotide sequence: TGTGCCAGCAGCAGGGGTGGCAATCAGCCCCAGCATTTT. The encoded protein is CASSRGGNQPQHF.

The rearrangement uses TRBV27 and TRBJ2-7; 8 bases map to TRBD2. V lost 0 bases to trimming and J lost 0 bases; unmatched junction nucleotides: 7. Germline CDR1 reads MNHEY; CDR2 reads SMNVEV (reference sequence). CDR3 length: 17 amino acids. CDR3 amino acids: CASSLSLAGGGSYEQYF. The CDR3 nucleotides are TGTGCCAGCAGTTTATCGCTAGCGGGCGGCGGCTCCTACGAGCAGTACTTC.

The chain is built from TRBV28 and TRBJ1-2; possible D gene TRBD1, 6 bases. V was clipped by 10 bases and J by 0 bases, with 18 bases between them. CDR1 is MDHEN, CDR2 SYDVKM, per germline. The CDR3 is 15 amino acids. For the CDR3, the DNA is TGTGCCACCTTACGGCAGGACAGCCCTAACTATGGCTACACCTTC. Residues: CATLRQDSPNYGYTF.

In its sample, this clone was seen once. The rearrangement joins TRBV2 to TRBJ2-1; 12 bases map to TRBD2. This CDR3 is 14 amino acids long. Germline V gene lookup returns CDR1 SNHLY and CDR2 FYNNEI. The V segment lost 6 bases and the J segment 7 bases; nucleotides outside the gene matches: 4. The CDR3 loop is CASRTSGRWNEQFF. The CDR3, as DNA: TGTGCCAGCAGAACTAGCGGGAGGTGGAATGAGCAGTTCTTC.

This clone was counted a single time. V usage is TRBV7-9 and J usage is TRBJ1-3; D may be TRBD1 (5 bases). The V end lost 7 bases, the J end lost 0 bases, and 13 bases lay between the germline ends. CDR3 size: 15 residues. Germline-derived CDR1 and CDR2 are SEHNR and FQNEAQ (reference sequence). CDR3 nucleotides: TGTGCCAGCACCCAACAAGGGGACTCTGGAAACACCATATATTTT. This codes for CASTQQGDSGNTIYF.

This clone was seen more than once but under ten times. As DNA, the CDR3 is TGTGCCAGCAGCCAAGACGGGGTAGTCGATACGCAGTATTTT. This translates into CASSQDGVVDTQYF. The rearrangement links TRBV14 to TRBJ2-3; possible D gene TRBD2, 5 bases. The CDR3 runs 14 residues. The V gene lost 0 bases and the J gene lost 6 bases, with 10 bases spanning the gap. The germline gives CDR1 SGHDN, CDR2 FVKESK.